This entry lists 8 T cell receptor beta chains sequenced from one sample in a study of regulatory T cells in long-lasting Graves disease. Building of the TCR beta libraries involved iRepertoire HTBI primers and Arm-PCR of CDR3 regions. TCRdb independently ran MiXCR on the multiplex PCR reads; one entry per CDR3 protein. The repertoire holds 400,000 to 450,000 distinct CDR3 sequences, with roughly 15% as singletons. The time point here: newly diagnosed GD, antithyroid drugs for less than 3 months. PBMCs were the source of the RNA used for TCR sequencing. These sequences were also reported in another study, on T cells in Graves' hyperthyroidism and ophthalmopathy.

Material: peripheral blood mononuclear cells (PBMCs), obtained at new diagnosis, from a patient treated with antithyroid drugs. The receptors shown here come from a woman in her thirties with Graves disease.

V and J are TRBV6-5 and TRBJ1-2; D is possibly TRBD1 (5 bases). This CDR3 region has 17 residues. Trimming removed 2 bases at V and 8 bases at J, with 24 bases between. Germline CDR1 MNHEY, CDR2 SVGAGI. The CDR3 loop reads CASSYPEKREGTGGYTF. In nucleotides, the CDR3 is TGTGCCAGCAGTTACCCGGAAAAGAGGGAGGGGACCGGGGGCTACACCTTC.

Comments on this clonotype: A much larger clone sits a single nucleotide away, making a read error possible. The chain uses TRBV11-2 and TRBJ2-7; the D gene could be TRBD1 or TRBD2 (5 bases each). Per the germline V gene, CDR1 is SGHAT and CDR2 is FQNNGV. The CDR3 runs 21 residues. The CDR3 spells CASSLLISGRRWPGTIYEPYF. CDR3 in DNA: TGTGCCAGCAGCTTACTGATCTCGGGACGACGATGGCCGGGAACCATCTACGAGCCGTACTTC. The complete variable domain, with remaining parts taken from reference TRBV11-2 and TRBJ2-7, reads EAGVAQSPRYKIIEKRQSVAFWCNPISGHATLYWYQQILGQGPKLLIQFQNNGVVDDSQLPKDRFSAERLKGVDSTLKIQPAKLEDSAVYLCASSLLISGRRWPGTIYEPYFGPGTRLTVT.

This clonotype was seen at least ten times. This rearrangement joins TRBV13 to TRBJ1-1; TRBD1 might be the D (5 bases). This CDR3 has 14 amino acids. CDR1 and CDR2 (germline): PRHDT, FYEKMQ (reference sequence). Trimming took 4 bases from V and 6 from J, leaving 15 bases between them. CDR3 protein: CASSSYEGLAEAFF. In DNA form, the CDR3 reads TGTGCCAGCAGCTCGTACGAGGGGCTGGCTGAAGCTTTCTTT.

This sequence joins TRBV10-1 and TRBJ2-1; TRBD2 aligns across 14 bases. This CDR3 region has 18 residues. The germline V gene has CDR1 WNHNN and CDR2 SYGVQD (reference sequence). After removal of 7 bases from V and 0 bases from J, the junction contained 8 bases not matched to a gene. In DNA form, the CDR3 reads TGCGCCAGCACCATCAGGACTAGCGGGAGGCACTCCTACAATGAGCAGTTCTTC. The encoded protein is CASTIRTSGRHSYNEQFF.

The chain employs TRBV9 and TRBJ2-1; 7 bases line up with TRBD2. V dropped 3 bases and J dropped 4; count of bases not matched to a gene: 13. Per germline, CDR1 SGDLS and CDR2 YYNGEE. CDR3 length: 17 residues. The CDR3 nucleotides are TGTGCCAGCAGCGCCCCTCGCGCTAGCGGAGCTTACAATGAGCAGTTCTTC. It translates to CASSAPRASGAYNEQFF.

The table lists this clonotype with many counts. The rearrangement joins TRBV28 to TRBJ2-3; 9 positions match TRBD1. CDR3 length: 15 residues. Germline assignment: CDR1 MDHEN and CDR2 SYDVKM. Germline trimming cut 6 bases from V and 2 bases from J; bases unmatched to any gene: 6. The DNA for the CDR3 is TGTGCCAGCAGATCGGGACAGGGCTACACAGATACGCAGTATTTT. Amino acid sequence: CASRSGQGYTDTQYF. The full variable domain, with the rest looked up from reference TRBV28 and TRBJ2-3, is DVKVTQSSRYLVKRTGEKVFLECVQDMDHENMFWYRQDPGLGLRLIYFSYDVKMKEKGDIPEGYSVSREKKERFSLILESASTNQTSMYLCASRSGQGYTDTQYFGPGTRLTVL.

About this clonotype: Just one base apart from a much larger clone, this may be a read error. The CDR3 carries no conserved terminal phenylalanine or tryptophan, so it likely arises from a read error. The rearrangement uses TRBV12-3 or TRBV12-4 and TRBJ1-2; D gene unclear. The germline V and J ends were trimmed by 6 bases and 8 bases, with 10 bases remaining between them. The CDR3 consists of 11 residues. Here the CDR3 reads CASSRAGGYTS. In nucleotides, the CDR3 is TGTGCCAGCAGCCGCGCGGGAGGCTACACCTCC.

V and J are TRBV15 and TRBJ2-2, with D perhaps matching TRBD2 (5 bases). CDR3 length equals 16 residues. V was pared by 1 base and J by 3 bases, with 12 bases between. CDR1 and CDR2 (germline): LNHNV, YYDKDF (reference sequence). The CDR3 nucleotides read TGTGCCACCAGCAGAGTGATCGGACTGGACACCGGGGAGCTGTTTTTT. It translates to CATSRVIGLDTGELFF.